Listed below are T cell receptor beta chains from one sample, sequenced in a study of blood T cell repertoires in COVID-19. The method was immunoSEQ multiplex PCR; TCRdb's version includes in-frame clones alone and lacks a portion of them. The sample has some 130,000 clones, around nine tenths seen once. The sample consisted of peripheral blood. The origin of the receptors is a man in his 60s with active or convalescent COVID-19. Both conserved end residues are part of each CDR3. D genes are given only for firm matches. Clone sizes are given selectively: once, few, many, or a class where the clone is expanded.

TRBJ1-1 TRBV7-2 NA TRBD1 TGTGCCAGCGGCTTACAGGGGTACACTGAAGCTTTCTTT CASGLQGYTEAFF
TRBJ2-2 TRBV27 NA NA TGTGCCAGCAGTTTATCGGGGGCGGAGACGGACACCGGGGAGCTGTTTTTT CASSLSGAETDTGELFF
TRBJ1-5 TRBV27 NA NA TGTGCCAGCAGGAGGGCCCCCAATCAGCCCCAGCATTTT CASRRAPNQPQHF
TRBJ1-5 TRBV4-2 NA NA TGTGCCAGCAGCCCTGGGCTCGATAGCAATCAGCCCCAGCATTTT CASSPGLDSNQPQHF
TRBJ2-1 TRBV10-3 NA TRBD1 TGTGCCATCATGGGACAGGAGGGGGTTGATGAGCAGTTCTTC CAIMGQEGVDEQFF
TRBJ2-2 TRBV10-3 NA NA TGTGCCTGTGGGACTCAAGGCACCGGGGAGCTGTTTTTT CACGTQGTGELFF
TRBJ2-3 TRBV4-1 NA NA TGCGCCAGCAGCCAGGTTCAGGGGACCGGAATTTGGGCCGCAGATACGCAGTATTTT CASSQVQGTGIWAADTQYF
TRBJ2-3 TRBV27 once NA TGTGCCAGCAGTCCCATGAGCACAGATACGCAGTATTTT CASSPMSTDTQYF
TRBJ1-1 TRBV7-9 many NA TGTGCCAGCAGCGAGGGGGACACTGAAGCTTTCTTT CASSEGDTEAFF
TRBJ1-2 TRBV19 NA NA TGTGCCAGCAACTTGGGGGGTAACTATGGCTACACCTTC CASNLGGNYGYTF
TRBJ2-1 TRBV20-1 NA NA TGCAGTGCTAGGGAACTAGTTCAGCAGTTCTTC CSARELVQQFF
TRBJ1-1 TRBV10-3 NA TRBD1 TGTGCCACGGCGGGACAGGTCCATCTAAACACTGAAGCTTTCTTT CATAGQVHLNTEAFF
TRBJ2-7 TRBV27 NA NA TGTGCCAGCAGCCTAAACAGGGTACACGAGCAGTACTTC CASSLNRVHEQYF
TRBJ2-1 TRBV7-3 NA TRBD2 TGTGCCAGCAGCCCCCAGGGGACTAGCAGAAATGAGCAGTTCTTC CASSPQGTSRNEQFF
TRBJ2-5 TRBV5-8 few TRBD2 TGTGCCAGCAGCTTCGGCGCTAGCGGGAGAACGGAGACCCAGTACTTC CASSFGASGRTETQYF
TRBJ2-3 TRBV15 NA NA TGTGCCACCAGCCCCGGGTTGGAAGATACGCAGTATTTT CATSPGLEDTQYF
TRBJ1-2 TRBV6-1 once NA TGTGCCAGCAGTGAAGAGCCGTGGGGCCTTTATGGCTACACCTTC CASSEEPWGLYGYTF
TRBJ1-2 TRBV23-1 NA TRBD1 TGCGCCAGCAGTCAATCGGTCGGACAGGGGGCCTATTGTGGCTACACCTTC CASSQSVGQGAYCGYTF
TRBJ2-2 TRBV5-1 NA NA TGCGCCAGCAGCTTGGAAGCGGGCGGGGAGCTGTTTTTT CASSLEAGGELFF
TRBJ2-7 TRBV6-5 NA TRBD2 TGTGCCAGCAGTTTCCAGCGGGGTCGATCCTACGAGCAGTACTTC CASSFQRGRSYEQYF
TRBJ1-6 TRBV5-1 NA TRBD1 TGCGCCAGCAGCTTGGGGACCCGGGACAGAAATTCACCCCTCCACTTT CASSLGTRDRNSPLHF
TRBJ1-1 TRBV5-1 NA TRBD1 TGCGCCAGCAGCCCGGGTCCGGGACAGTCGACTGAAGCTTTCTTT CASSPGPGQSTEAFF
TRBJ2-3 TRBV11-3 NA NA TGTGCCAGCAGCTTCGGCAGGGGTTCACAGATAACGCAGTATTTT CASSFGRGSQITQYF
TRBJ1-2 TRBV28 NA TRBD1 TGTGCCAGCTTACCGTCGACAGGGGGCAGGAGCTATGGCTACACCTTC CASLPSTGGRSYGYTF
TRBJ2-2 TRBV19 NA TRBD1 TGTGCCAGTAGTATAGGGGCAGGGGGCTCCGGGGAGCTGTTTTTT CASSIGAGGSGELFF
TRBJ2-3 TRBV6-5 NA TRBD1 TGTGCCAGCAGTTCGAGACAGGGTATTGATACGCAGTATTTT CASSSRQGIDTQYF
TRBJ2-3 TRBV7-2 NA NA TGTGCCAGCAGCTTGGCCCTTCAAGATACGCAGTATTTT CASSLALQDTQYF
TRBJ1-5 TRBV6-2/TRBV6-3 NA NA TGTGCCAGCAGTTCCAACAGACCCAATCAGCCCCAGCATTTT CASSSNRPNQPQHF